Listed here is a single T cell receptor (beta chain). The data are from a study of brain metastases from non-small cell lung cancer. Trimming left V 5 bases short and J 11 bases short, with 19 bases between. Germline CDR1 and CDR2: MNHEY and SMNVEV (reference sequence). The CDR3 consists of 15 residues. Some clones are missing from TCRdb's copy, which holds only in-frame ones; the method was immunoSEQ multiplex PCR. The sample includes roughly 14,000 clones, about four fifths of them seen just once. Sequencing input: primary lung tumor tissue. This chain links TRBV27 with TRBJ1-6; unclear D gene. The receptor was isolated from a donor at least 40 years old with non-small cell lung cancer. CDR3 nucleotide sequence: TGTGCCAGCAGTCCCCGGACCGGGTTAAGGGCACCCCTCCACTTT. Translation: CASSPRTGLRAPLHF.